This T cell receptor (beta chain) was found in a study of PD-L1 blockade in urothelial cancer. Sequenced by immunoSEQ multiplex PCR; TCRdb stores in-frame clones only, minus some. The top ten clones hold roughly 18% of a sample with about 37,000 clones, 70% to 85% of them seen once. The CDR3 has 18 amino acids. The specimen was PBMCs, collected around atezolizumab (anti-PD-L1) treatment. The receptor's source is a man aged 55 to 70 with urothelial cancer. The V gene is TRBV21-1, the J gene TRBJ2-2; no check of the table's D call, TRBD1, against the DNA was made. TRBV21-1 is flagged as a pseudogene. The CDR3 reads CASSKDRAFNRGTGELFF. CDR3 coding DNA: TGTGCCAGCAGCAAGGACAGGGCGTTTAATCGGGGCACCGGGGAGCTGTTTTTT.